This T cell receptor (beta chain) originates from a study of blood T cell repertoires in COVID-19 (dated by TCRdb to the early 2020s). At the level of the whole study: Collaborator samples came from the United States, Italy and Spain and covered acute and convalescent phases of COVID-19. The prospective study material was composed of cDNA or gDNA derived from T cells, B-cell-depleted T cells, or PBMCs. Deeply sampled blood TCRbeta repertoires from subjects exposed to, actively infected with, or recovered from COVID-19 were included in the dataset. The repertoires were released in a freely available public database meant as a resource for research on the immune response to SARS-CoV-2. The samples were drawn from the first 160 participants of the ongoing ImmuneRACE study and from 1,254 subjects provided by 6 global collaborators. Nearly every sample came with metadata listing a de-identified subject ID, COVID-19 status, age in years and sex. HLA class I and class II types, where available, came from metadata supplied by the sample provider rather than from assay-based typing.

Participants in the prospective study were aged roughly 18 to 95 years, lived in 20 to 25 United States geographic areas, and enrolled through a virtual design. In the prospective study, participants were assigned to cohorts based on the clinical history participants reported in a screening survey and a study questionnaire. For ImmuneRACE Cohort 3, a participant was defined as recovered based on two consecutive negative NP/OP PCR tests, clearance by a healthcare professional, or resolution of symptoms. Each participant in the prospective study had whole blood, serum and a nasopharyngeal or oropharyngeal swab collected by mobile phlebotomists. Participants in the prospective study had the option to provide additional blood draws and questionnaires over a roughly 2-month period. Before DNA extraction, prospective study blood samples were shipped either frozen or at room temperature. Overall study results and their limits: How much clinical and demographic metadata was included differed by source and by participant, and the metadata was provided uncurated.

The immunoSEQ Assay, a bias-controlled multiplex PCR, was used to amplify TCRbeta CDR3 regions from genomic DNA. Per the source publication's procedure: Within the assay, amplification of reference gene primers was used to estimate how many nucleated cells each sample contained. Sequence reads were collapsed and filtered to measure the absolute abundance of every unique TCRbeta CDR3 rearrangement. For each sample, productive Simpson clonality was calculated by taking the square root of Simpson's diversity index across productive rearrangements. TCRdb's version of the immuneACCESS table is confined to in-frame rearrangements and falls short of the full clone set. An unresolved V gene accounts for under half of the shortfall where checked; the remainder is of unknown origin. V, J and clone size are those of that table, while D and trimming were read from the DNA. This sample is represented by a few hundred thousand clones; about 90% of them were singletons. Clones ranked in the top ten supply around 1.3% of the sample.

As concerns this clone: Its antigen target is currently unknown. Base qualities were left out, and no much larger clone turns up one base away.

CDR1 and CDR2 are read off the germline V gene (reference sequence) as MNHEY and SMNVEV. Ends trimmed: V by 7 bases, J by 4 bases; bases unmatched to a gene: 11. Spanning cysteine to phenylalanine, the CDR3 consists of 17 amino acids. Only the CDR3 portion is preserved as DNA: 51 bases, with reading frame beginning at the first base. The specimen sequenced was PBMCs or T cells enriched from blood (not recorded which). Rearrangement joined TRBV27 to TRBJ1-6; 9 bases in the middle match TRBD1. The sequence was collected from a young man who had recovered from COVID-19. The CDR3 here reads CASTKGQGTDYNSPLHF. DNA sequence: TGTGCCAGCACCAAAGGACAGGGGACAGATTATAATTCACCCCTCCACTTT.